Below, 21 T cell receptor beta chains from the same sample are listed, as sequenced in a study of shared clonotypes between healthy human individuals. Here immunoSEQ multiplex PCR was the method, and the copy in TCRdb shows in-frame clones only, minus some. The data show over a million clones, more than 75% seen once. Sequencing was done on a sample of memory CD4+ T cells from PBMCs. Specified subset: CD45RA-negative fraction. Receptors were obtained from a man aged 18 to 30 in good health. Some clones in this sample may be carry-over from other donors' samples.

V and J are TRBV7-2 and TRBJ1-3; D not resolved. V was trimmed by 1 base and J by 0 bases, leaving 7 bases between them. Germline CDR1 SGHTA, CDR2 FQGNSA. The CDR3 contains 15 residues. CDR3 nucleotides: TGTGCCAGCAGCTTAGAACCAGGCTCTGGAAACACCATATATTTT. This sequence encodes CASSLEPGSGNTIYF. The full variable domain, completed using reference TRBV7-2 and TRBJ1-3, is GAGVSQSPSNKVTEKGKDVELRCDPISGHTALYWYRQSLGQGLEFLIYFQGNSAPDKSGLPSDRFSAERTGGSVSTLTIQRTQQEDSAVYLCASSLEPGSGNTIYFGEGSWLTVV.

This clone was picked up a small number of times. This chain joins TRBV30 and TRBJ1-4, with D uncertain. V was clipped by 1 base and J by 0 bases, with 12 bases between them. This CDR3 contains 16 residues. Germline V gene data show CDR1 as GTSNPN and CDR2 as SVGIG (reference sequence). This CDR3 is CAWSASRTSTNEKLFF. CDR3 nucleotides: TGTGCCTGGAGTGCCTCGAGGACGTCAACTAATGAAAAACTGTTTTTT. Full variable domain (rest looked up from reference TRBV30 and TRBJ1-4): SQTIHQWPATLVQPVGSPLSLECTVEGTSNPNLYWYRQAAGRGLQLLFYSVGIGQISSEVPQNLSASRPQDRQFILSSKKLLLSDSGFYLCAWSASRTSTNEKLFFGSGTQLSVL.

In DNA form, the CDR3 reads TGTGCCAGTAGTAAAGTTGTGGGTCGGCTACTTAGCAATCAGCCCCAGCATTTT. Its protein is CASSKVVGRLLSNQPQHF. The rearrangement uses TRBV19 and TRBJ1-5; unclear D gene. In germline, CDR1 is LNHDA, CDR2 SQIVND (reference sequence). The CDR3 is 18 residues long. The V end was cut by 4 bases, the J end by 0 bases, with 19 bases between.

This clone came up a few times. This rearrangement joins TRBV6-5 to TRBJ1-5; no clear D gene. The CDR3 sequence is 15 residues long. Germline V gene data show CDR1 as MNHEY and CDR2 as SVGAGI. The V end was cut by 6 bases, the J end by 1 base, with 13 bases between. The CDR3 DNA is TGTGCCAGCAGATCCGTCTACTCAAGCAATCAGCCCCAGCATTTT. It translates to CASRSVYSSNQPQHF.

The chain combines TRBV20-1 with TRBJ2-7, with unresolved D. V was trimmed by 8 bases and J by 3 bases, leaving 8 bases between them. The CDR3 runs to 10 residues. Germline CDR1 reads DFQATT; CDR2 reads SNEGSKA (reference sequence). CDR3 sequence: CSFSNYEQYF. The CDR3 region has the DNA TGCAGTTTTTCAAACTACGAGCAGTACTTC.

The chain has TRBV5-1 and TRBJ1-4, with 7 bases matching TRBD1. CDR1 and CDR2 (germline): SGHRS, YFSETQ. This CDR3 has 15 amino acids. Trimming removed 2 bases from V and 8 bases from J; junction bases left unmatched: 9. The CDR3 loop reads CASSLQRGLEEKLFF. The CDR3 DNA follows: TGCGCCAGCAGCTTACAGAGGGGGCTAGAAGAAAAACTGTTTTTT.

The V call is TRBV5-1, the J call TRBJ2-7; possibly TRBD2 for D (5 bases). Germline V gene data show CDR1 as SGHRS and CDR2 as YFSETQ. Trimming left V 0 bases short and J 6 bases short, with 13 bases between. The CDR3 extends over 14 amino acids. DNA for the CDR3: TGCGCCAGCAGCTTGGGGGCGGCGGGCCTCGAGCAGTACTTC. It encodes CASSLGAAGLEQYF.

The chain links TRBV10-2 to TRBJ2-5, with 10 bases aligning to TRBD2. CDR3 length equals 13 residues. Germline CDR1 and CDR2: WSHSY and SAAADI. Germline trimming cut 10 bases from V and 1 base from J; bases unmatched to any gene: 3. The CDR3, as DNA: TGCGCCACCAGGACTAGCGGCCAAGAGACCCAGTACTTC. This translates into CATRTSGQETQYF.

This rearrangement joins TRBV5-1 to TRBJ2-5; D possibly corresponds to TRBD2 (5 bases). Per germline, CDR1 SGHRS and CDR2 YFSETQ. The ends were cut back, 3 bases at V and 5 bases at J, with 14 bases in the middle. The CDR3 length is 14 residues. CDR3 coding DNA: TGCGCCAGCAGCTCCCCAGGAGGCGTGGAGACCCAGTACTTC. Translating it yields CASSSPGGVETQYF.

The V and J genes are TRBV9 and TRBJ2-1; no definite D call. The V gene's germline CDR1 is SGDLS and CDR2 YYNGEE. V lost 0 bases and J 4 bases, leaving 11 bases between the germline ends. The CDR3 loop spans 15 amino acids. The CDR3: CASSVASFSYNEQFF. CDR3 nucleotides: TGTGCCAGCAGCGTAGCCAGTTTCTCGTACAATGAGCAGTTCTTC.

The chain combines TRBV2 with TRBJ1-2, with D uncertain. The CDR3 spans 13 residues. Trimming shortened V by 0 bases and J by 5 bases, and 7 bases separated the two germline ends. In germline, CDR1 is SNHLY, CDR2 FYNNEI. In DNA, the CDR3 is TGTGCCAGCAGTGAAGCGCTTCAATATGGCTACACCTTC. Protein product: CASSEALQYGYTF. Supplemented by reference TRBV2 and TRBJ1-2, the full variable domain reads EPEVTQTPSHQVTQMGQEVILRCVPISNHLYFYWYRQILGQKVEFLVSFYNNEISEKSEIFDDQFSVERPDGSNFTLKIRSTKLEDSAMYFCASSEALQYGYTFGSGTRLTVV.

This clone was recorded a few times. The chain recombines TRBV6-1 with TRBJ1-3; possibly TRBD1 for D (5 bases). Between the trimmed V and J ends, which lost 4 bases and 7 bases, there was a span of 14 bases. The CDR3 has 14 residues. Germline loops: CDR1 MNHNS, CDR2 SASEGT. The CDR3 DNA follows: TGTGCCAGCAGTGGGAACAGGCAGGGTAACACCATATATTTT. It specifies CASSGNRQGNTIYF.

The chain uses TRBV5-5 and TRBJ1-4; unclear D gene. CDR1 is SGHKS, CDR2 YYEKEE, per germline (reference sequence). The CDR3 length is 16 residues. V lost 0 bases and J lost 4, with 13 bases in between. CDR3 region: CASSLDPAGGNEKLFF. For the CDR3, the DNA is TGTGCCAGCAGCTTGGACCCGGCTGGTGGTAATGAAAAACTGTTTTTT.

This clone showed up just a few times. J is TRBJ1-5 and V is TRBV19; TRBD1 matches 7 bases. This CDR3 is built from 15 residues. Germline values: CDR1 LNHDA, CDR2 SQIVND (reference sequence). With V trimmed by 5 bases and J by 7 bases, 11 bases remained unmatched. CDR3 in amino acids: CASSYGQVSWQPQHF. For the CDR3, the DNA is TGTGCCAGTAGTTATGGACAGGTCAGTTGGCAGCCCCAGCATTTT.

This chain's CDR3 is CASTPGGLGNTEAFF. The CDR3 nucleotides are TGTGCCAGCACCCCGGGGGGGCTTGGGAACACTGAAGCTTTCTTT. This rearrangement joins TRBV6-1 to TRBJ1-1, with a tentative D call TRBD1 (6 bases). The CDR3 contains 15 residues. Germline CDR1 and CDR2: MNHNS and SASEGT. Trimming left V 7 bases short and J 1 base short, with 16 bases between.

Details on this clone: Other DNA sequences in this specimen translate into the identical CDR3. CDR3 in amino acids: CASSPDRRYGYTF. DNA for the CDR3: TGCGCCAGCAGCCCGGACAGGCGTTATGGCTACACCTTC. The gene calls are TRBV5-1 and TRBJ1-2, with 7 nucleotides matching TRBD1. V lost 4 bases to trimming and J lost 5 bases; unmatched junction nucleotides: 5. Germline CDR1 is SGHRS and CDR2 is YFSETQ. There are 13 residues in the CDR3.

A remark on this clone: Just one base apart from a much larger clone, this may be a read error. The sample holds other DNA sequences that translate to the same CDR3. This chain joins TRBV5-4 and TRBJ2-7, with D possibly TRBD1 on 5 matching bases. This CDR3 has 14 amino acids. Looked up from germline, CDR1 is SGHNT and CDR2 is YYREEE (reference sequence). CDR3: CASSLGQWKGEQYF. The CDR3 coding sequence is TGCGCCAGCAGCTTGGGGCAATGGAAGGGCGAGCAGTACTTC.

The chain joins TRBV6-5 to TRBJ1-3; TRBD1 is a possible D gene (6 bases). Germline assignment: CDR1 MNHEY and CDR2 SVGAGI. V dropped 5 bases and J dropped 2 bases, with 10 bases sitting between them. The CDR3 extends over 14 amino acids. The CDR3 nucleotides read TGTGCCAGCAGTCCCACAGGGCCTGGAAACACCATATATTTT. This gives the protein CASSPTGPGNTIYF.

In this sample, this clone turned up a few times. V is TRBV11-3 and J is TRBJ1-1; D not resolved. The CDR3 is made up of 13 amino acids. The ends were cut back, 3 bases at V and 4 bases at J, with 9 bases in the middle. Germline values: CDR1 SGHNT, CDR2 YENEEA. CDR3 loop: CASSFMSGTEAFF. The CDR3 DNA is TGTGCCAGCAGCTTCATGAGCGGCACTGAAGCTTTCTTT.

This chain joins TRBV28 and TRBJ2-1; 7 bases are a match to TRBD1. CDR1 MDHEN and CDR2 SYDVKM come from the germline V gene. This CDR3 contains 15 residues. The J segment lost 5 bases and the V segment lost 6 bases, leaving 10 bases of the junction unmatched. The CDR3 reads CASSRFGTVNNEQFF. The CDR3 nucleotides read TGTGCCAGCAGCCGATTCGGGACAGTAAACAATGAGCAGTTCTTC. Full variable domain (missing parts from reference TRBV28 and TRBJ2-1): DVKVTQSSRYLVKRTGEKVFLECVQDMDHENMFWYRQDPGLGLRLIYFSYDVKMKEKGDIPEGYSVSREKKERFSLILESASTNQTSMYLCASSRFGTVNNEQFFGPGTRLTVL.

The rearrangement joins TRBV2 to TRBJ1-1; 8 bases are shared with TRBD1. Per germline, CDR1 SNHLY and CDR2 FYNNEI. This CDR3 comprises 13 residues. J gave up 5 bases and V 6 bases, and 5 bases lay outside the gene matches. The CDR3 sequence is CASRAGGLTEAFF. The CDR3 region has the DNA TGTGCCAGCAGGGCAGGGGGCTTAACTGAAGCTTTCTTT.